This T cell receptor (beta chain) is from a study of T-cell memory formation after mild COVID-19 (dated by TCRdb to 2020 to 2023). In the study overall: Most TCR sequence clusters were specific to one of the two donors. T-cell clones expanding and contracting after mild COVID-19 in two donors were tracked by longitudinal TCRalpha and TCRbeta repertoire sequencing. Two young, previously healthy adult volunteers made up the cohort, one male and one female.

Instrument used: Illumina NovaSeq 6000. cDNA libraries for TCRalpha and TCRbeta were prepared by 5'RACE using constant-segment primers, with sample barcodes and unique molecular identifiers added. RNA was extracted from every sample with Trizol reagent. The libraries were amplified in two PCR steps, and the second step added a second sample barcode and Illumina TruSeq adapters. Sequencing of libraries was performed on an Illumina NovaSeq with 2 x 150 bp paired-end reads. The published analysis was carried out like this. With migec v1.2.7, reads were demultiplexed and then collapsed into UMI-guided consensus sequences. With mixcr v2.1.11, UMI consensuses were aligned to TRA and TRB V and J templates and assembled into clonotypes. A clonotype was counted as expanded or contracted only when both edgeR and NoisET called the clonotype significant, with the noise models trained on biological replicates. For edgeR calls, the cutoffs were a false discovery rate-adjusted p below 0.01 and a log2 fold-change threshold of 1. PCA with hierarchical clustering of max-normalized trajectories of the 1000 most abundant clonotypes was used as exploratory dynamics analysis. Separately sequenced CD4+ and CD8+ repertoires were used to assign the CD4 or CD8 phenotype of responding clones. In TCRdb, the public reads were trimmed at Q25 with fastp and aligned with MiXCR, with productive beta chains retained. When rows share a CDR3 protein, they turn into one entry using the most common DNA and genes. The V and J calls and clone size are TCRdb's, not the authors'. Across this sample there are roughly 160,000 distinct CDR3 sequences, with roughly 13% seen only once. Together, the top ten hold roughly 3.4% of the sample.

Points the paper makes about the study in general: Clones contracting from day 15 to 85 had balanced CD4/CD8 phenotypes, while a second wave expanding from day 15 to 37 was biased towards CD4+. Contracting CD4+ clones turned up mainly in the CM and EM memory subsets, whereas EMRA was where CD8+ clones were enriched. SARS-CoV-2 specificity was not confirmed for the second-wave clones peaking on day 37. Some responding clones were detected in pre-infection memory, which suggested that pre-existing cross-reactive memory T cells had joined the SARS-CoV-2 response. Only a couple of mild cases were covered in the study, and larger cohorts including severe cases with pre-infection samples were considered necessary.

PBMCs were isolated by Ficoll-Paque density gradient centrifugation. According to the germline V gene (reference sequence), CDR1 reads DFQATT and CDR2 reads SNEGSKA. V sheds 0 bases and J sheds 8 bases, leaving 7 bases between their ends. The CDR3 goes from the cysteine to the phenylalanine over 12 residues. The kept DNA is CDR3 alone, 36 bases in frame from the first base. About this clonotype: Which antigen it targets is not known. Per-base quality was not reported, and no clone a single base away is much larger than it.

The sequence was obtained from a man between 18 and 29 years old who had mild COVID-19 (a few samples of this study predate the infection). The sample titles of this study are shuffled in the database, so cell type and time point are left out; the donor was told from shared clones. Recombination linked TRBV20-1 to TRBJ2-2; the D gene is not confidently resolved. The sequenced sample consisted of PBMCs or a T cell subset sorted from them (not recorded which). The CDR3 reads as follows: CSARDGRGELFF. The nucleotide sequence reads as follows: TGCAGTGCTAGAGATGGGCGGGGGGAGCTGTTTTTT.